This T cell receptor beta chain was observed in a study of blood T cell repertoires in COVID-19. Study-level information: Researchers got acute and convalescent COVID-19 samples from the United States, Italy and Spain. T cells, B-cell-depleted T cells, or PBMCs provided the cDNA or gDNA that served as material.

In the source study's methods: It was from reference gene primer amplification that nucleated cell counts were estimated. Method: immunoSEQ multiplex PCR; TCRdb's copy keeps in-frame clones and lacks some. The DNA was the basis for D and trimming; V, J and clone size are from that table. The data contain 94,000 or so clones, 75% to 85% of them seen just once; the ten biggest clones take up 20% to 25%. Per the germline V gene, CDR1 is MNHNY and CDR2 is SVGAGI (reference sequence). There are 14 residues in the CDR3. Trimming removed 7 bases at V and 0 bases at J, with 12 bases between. Material for sequencing was peripheral blood. This receptor was obtained from a man between 60 and 75 years old with acute or convalescent COVID-19. The V and J genes are TRBV6-6 and TRBJ1-1; D possibly corresponds to TRBD1 (6 bases). The CDR3 sequence is CASTLGGVNTEAFF. Written as DNA, the CDR3 is TGTGCCAGCACTCTAGGGGGAGTGAACACTGAAGCTTTCTTT.